Shown below are 27 T cell receptor beta chains from a single sample sequenced in a study of blood T cell repertoires in COVID-19 (TCRdb year 2020). The library was generated by the immunoSEQ multiplex PCR assay. TCRdb obtained this table from immuneACCESS and retained in-frame rearrangements with V and J assigned. These tables miss some clones; where compared with another copy, unresolved V genes account for less than half of the shortfall, and the remainder is unexplained. The sample table lists over 200,000 clones, around 88% of them with a count of one. Roughly 1.5% of the sample rests with the top ten. Sequenced input: peripheral blood. Receptor source: a young man with active or convalescent COVID-19.

This chain joins TRBV7-2 and TRBJ2-7; 10 positions agree with TRBD2. This CDR3 has 13 residues. Germline CDR1 reads SGHTA; CDR2 reads FQGNSA. Germline trimming cut 7 bases from V and 5 bases from J; bases unmatched to any gene: 5. This chain's CDR3 is CASNPSGSHEQYF. CDR3 nucleotides: TGTGCCAGCAATCCTAGCGGGAGCCACGAGCAGTACTTC. Variable domain in full (rest from reference TRBV7-2 and TRBJ2-7): GAGVSQSPSNKVTEKGKDVELRCDPISGHTALYWYRQSLGQGLEFLIYFQGNSAPDKSGLPSDRFSAERTGGSVSTLTIQRTQQEDSAVYLCASNPSGSHEQYFGPGTRLTVT.

This chain uses TRBV28 with TRBJ1-3, with D possibly being TRBD1 (5 bases). The germline V gene has CDR1 MDHEN and CDR2 SYDVKM. Trimming removed 7 bases from V and 0 bases from J, with 19 bases in between. This CDR3 contains 17 residues. CDR3 region: CASILQNKGYSGNTIYF. As DNA, the CDR3 is TGTGCCAGCATTCTACAGAACAAGGGGTACTCTGGAAACACCATATATTTT.

This clone has a single count. This sequence joins TRBV2 and TRBJ2-6, with a weak D call TRBD1 (6 bases). The CDR3 is 15 amino acids. Germline CDR1 reads SNHLY; CDR2 reads FYNNEI. Trimming shortened V by 8 bases and J by 1 base, and 12 bases separated the two germline ends. Here the CDR3 DNA reads TGTGCCAGCGATAACAGGGTTTCTGGGGCCAACGTCCTGACTTTC. It yields the protein CASDNRVSGANVLTF. Supplemented by reference TRBV2 and TRBJ2-6, the full variable domain reads EPEVTQTPSHQVTQMGQEVILRCVPISNHLYFYWYRQILGQKVEFLVSFYNNEISEKSEIFDDQFSVERPDGSNFTLKIRSTKLEDSAMYFCASDNRVSGANVLTFGAGSRLTVL.

Comments on this clone: The junction differs from germline at one of its ends, possibly a read error. This chain uses TRBV27 with TRBJ1-1; possibly TRBD1 for D (6 bases). The germline V gene has CDR1 MNHEY and CDR2 SMNVEV (reference sequence). The CDR3 has 13 residues. CDR3 residues: CAISPGVGTEAFF. CDR3 coding DNA: TGTGCCATCAGTCCAGGGGTAGGCACTGAAGCTTTCTTT.

This chain connects TRBV28 to TRBJ1-5, with no clear D. The ends were cut back, 8 bases at V and 5 bases at J, with 28 bases in the middle. From germline, CDR1 is MDHEN and CDR2 SYDVKM. The CDR3 has 18 amino acids. CDR3 DNA sequence: TGTGCCAGCGAACCCCTAACCCTGCGGGCAGGATCGGATCAGCCCCAGCATTTT. Encoded protein: CASEPLTLRAGSDQPQHF.

The chain is built from TRBV5-5 and TRBJ1-1; weak D call: TRBD1 (6 bases). The CDR3 is 15 amino acids. The V and J ends lost 5 bases and 2 bases respectively, with 16 bases between them. CDR1 and CDR2 from the germline V gene are SGHKS and YYEKEE (reference sequence). The DNA for the CDR3 is TGTGCCAGCAGTCATAGAGACAGGCCCAACACTGAAGCTTTCTTT. Translating gives CASSHRDRPNTEAFF.

This sequence joins TRBV7-2 and TRBJ2-1; the match to TRBD2 covers 14 bases. Per germline, CDR1 SGHTA and CDR2 FQGNSA. V shed 5 bases and J 6 bases; nucleotides not matched to a gene: 3. The CDR3 loop spans 15 amino acids. CDR3 sequence: CASSTGTSGSNEQFF. As DNA, the CDR3 is TGTGCCAGCAGCACAGGGACTAGCGGGAGCAATGAGCAGTTCTTC.

This clone occurred once. The chain links TRBV5-1 to TRBJ2-7, with TRBD2 matching 8 bases. V was pared by 0 bases and J by 3 bases, with 11 bases of the junction left unmatched. The length of the CDR3 is 17 residues. The germline CDR1 and CDR2 sequences are SGHRS and YFSETQ. Here the CDR3 reads CASSLGPQAGDSYEQYF. CDR3 bases: TGCGCCAGCAGCTTGGGCCCCCAAGCGGGAGATAGCTACGAGCAGTACTTC.

This chain connects TRBV15 to TRBJ2-3, with D tentatively TRBD2 (6 bases). This CDR3 spans 16 amino acids. V was clipped by 1 base and J by 1 base, with 12 bases between them. Germline V gene lookup returns CDR1 LNHNV and CDR2 YYDKDF (reference sequence). The CDR3 loop reads CATSRAFSGGTDTQYF. The CDR3 DNA sequence: TGTGCCACCAGCAGAGCCTTTAGCGGTGGCACAGATACGCAGTATTTT.

The chain has TRBV10-1 and TRBJ2-2, with 11 bases lining up with TRBD2. This CDR3 contains 16 residues. Germline V gives CDR1 WNHNN, CDR2 SYGVQD (reference sequence). With 6 bases clipped from V and 1 base from J, the junction kept 4 bases outside the gene matches. For the CDR3, the DNA is TGCGCCAGCAGGGGTCTAGCGGGAGGGAACACCGGGGAGCTGTTTTTT. Its translation is CASRGLAGGNTGELFF.

This CDR3 is CASSLDRDNEQYF. The CDR3, as DNA: TGCGCCAGCAGCTTGGACAGGGACAACGAGCAGTACTTC. The chain carries TRBV5-1 and TRBJ2-7; perhaps TRBD1 as D (6 bases). Germline V lookup: CDR1 SGHRS, CDR2 YFSETQ. V was clipped by 0 bases and J by 5 bases, with 9 bases between them. The CDR3 is 13 amino acids.

The chain carries TRBV2 and TRBJ1-2; unclear D gene. Germline V gene lookup returns CDR1 SNHLY and CDR2 FYNNEI. Deletions cut 3 bases from V and 7 bases from J, with 15 bases between. This CDR3 has 14 residues. CDR3 loop: CASSEAATAGGYTF. As DNA, the CDR3 is TGTGCCAGCAGTGAGGCAGCCACGGCGGGTGGCTACACCTTC.

The chain employs TRBV14 and TRBJ2-7; the match to TRBD2 covers 7 bases. This CDR3 is built from 17 residues. The V segment lost 0 bases and the J segment 5 bases; nucleotides outside the gene matches: 13. Germline V CDR1 and CDR2: SGHDN, FVKESK. CDR3 sequence: CASSQDEYGLGFHEQYF. In nucleotides, the CDR3 is TGTGCCAGCAGCCAAGATGAGTACGGACTAGGGTTCCACGAGCAGTACTTC.

The chain links TRBV6-5 to TRBJ2-2; D is possibly TRBD1 (5 bases). Trimming removed 3 bases from V and 5 bases from J, with 16 bases in between. The CDR3 has 16 amino acids. Germline assignment: CDR1 MNHEY and CDR2 SVGAGI. The CDR3 nucleotides are TGTGCCAGCAGTTATCGCAGGACATGGAGAACCGGGGAGCTGTTTTTT. As protein: CASSYRRTWRTGELFF.

The J gene is TRBJ1-1, the V gene TRBV9; D is perhaps TRBD1 (5 bases). The germline V gene has CDR1 SGDLS and CDR2 YYNGEE. This CDR3 has 13 amino acids. V lost 3 bases to trimming and J lost 2 bases, with 8 bases between them. The CDR3 here is CASSGGFNTEAFF. In DNA form, the CDR3 reads TGTGCCAGCAGCGGGGGCTTTAACACTGAAGCTTTCTTT.

This sequence joins TRBV5-1 and TRBJ1-1, with TRBD1 matching 9 bases. CDR3 size: 15 residues. Per germline, CDR1 SGHRS and CDR2 YFSETQ. Losses at the gene ends were 4 bases for V and 10 bases for J; bases not matched to a gene: 14. The CDR3 nucleotides read TGCGCCAGCAGCCCGGGACAGGGAGGTGCCAGTCGAGCTTTCTTT. Translating it yields CASSPGQGGASRAFF.

This sequence joins TRBV18 and TRBJ2-5; maybe TRBD1 (6 bases). CDR3 length: 13 amino acids. The germline CDR1 and CDR2 sequences are KGHSH and LQKENI. V lost 6 bases and J 5 bases, leaving 13 bases between the germline ends. This CDR3 is CASSRNREETQYF. DNA of the CDR3: TGTGCCAGCTCCCGAAACAGGGAGGAGACCCAGTACTTC.

This clone was recorded a few times. V usage is TRBV6-2 or TRBV6-3 and J usage is TRBJ2-1; no reliable D call. Germline V CDR1 and CDR2: MNHEY, SVGEGT. The CDR3 is 13 residues long. The V end was cut by 2 bases, the J end by 5 bases, with 7 bases between. The CDR3 nucleotides read TGTGCCAGCAGTTACGAGGTCCACAATGAGCAGTTCTTC. This gives the protein CASSYEVHNEQFF.

This clone was detected once. V and J are TRBV5-6 and TRBJ1-1, with unresolved D. The V gene lost 0 bases and the J gene lost 3 bases, with 12 bases spanning the gap. CDR3 length: 15 amino acids. Germline values: CDR1 SGHDT, CDR2 YYEEEE. The CDR3 nucleotides are TGTGCCAGCAGCTTGGATGGCGGAGGGTACACTGAAGCTTTCTTT. As protein: CASSLDGGGYTEAFF. Supplemented by reference TRBV5-6 and TRBJ1-1, the full variable domain reads DAGVTQSPTHLIKTRGQQVTLRCSPKSGHDTVSWYQQALGQGPQFIFQYYEEEERQRGNFPDRFSGHQFPNYSSELNVNALLLGDSALYLCASSLDGGGYTEAFFGQGTRLTVV.

The V gene is TRBV19, the J gene TRBJ1-2, with D possibly being TRBD1 (6 bases). Germline V gene lookup returns CDR1 LNHDA and CDR2 SQIVND (reference sequence). The V and J ends lost 5 bases and 3 bases respectively, with 22 bases between them. The CDR3 is made up of 17 amino acids. CDR3 DNA sequence: TGTGCCAGTAGTGGACGCGGACAGAGATCTACTTACTATGGCTACACCTTC. Residues: CASSGRGQRSTYYGYTF.

This sequence joins TRBV28 and TRBJ1-5; 8 bases are shared with TRBD1. With V trimmed by 7 bases and J by 7 bases, 6 bases remained unmatched. The CDR3 has 13 residues. From germline, CDR1 is MDHEN and CDR2 SYDVKM. The CDR3 DNA reads as TGTGCCAGCACCGACAGGGGCCGACAGCCCCAGCATTTT. It yields the protein CASTDRGRQPQHF.

The chain recombines TRBV19 with TRBJ2-5, with D possibly being TRBD2 (5 bases). Deletions cut 8 bases from V and 7 bases from J, with 14 bases between. Per germline, CDR1 LNHDA and CDR2 SQIVND (reference sequence). CDR3 length: 12 residues. The CDR3 spells CASHSGGGTQYF. The CDR3 nucleotides are TGTGCCAGTCATAGTGGAGGAGGGACCCAGTACTTC.

The CDR3 spells CASSAGTGNEQYF. DNA for the CDR3: TGTGCCAGCTCAGCCGGGACAGGGAACGAGCAGTACTTC. The rearrangement joins TRBV12-3 or TRBV12-4 to TRBJ2-7, with TRBD1 matching 9 bases. CDR3 length: 13 amino acids. V was clipped by 8 bases and J by 5 bases; unmatched bases: 7.

The gene calls are TRBV7-9 and TRBJ1-5; 7 nucleotides match TRBD1. The V and J ends lost 5 bases and 4 bases, in that order; junction bases with no gene match: 8. The CDR3 contains 15 residues. The germline CDR1 and CDR2 sequences are SEHNR and FQNEAQ (reference sequence). In nucleotides, the CDR3 is TGTGCCAGCAGCCCCCGGGACAGCCTAAATCAGCCCCAGCATTTT. This encodes CASSPRDSLNQPQHF.

The rearrangement joins TRBV4-2 to TRBJ1-2; TRBD1 matches at 8 bases. Germline V gene sequence: CDR1 LGHNA, CDR2 YNFKEQ. J was trimmed by 8 bases and V by 7 bases; bases with no gene match: 12. This CDR3 region has 14 residues. Here the CDR3 reads CASTTGEGILGYTF. CDR3 sequence (DNA): TGTGCCAGCACGACAGGGGAGGGCATTTTGGGCTACACCTTC.

The rearrangement links TRBV7-3 to TRBJ2-5; possible D gene TRBD2, 6 bases. Deletions cut 2 bases from V and 5 bases from J, with 12 bases between. Germline loops: CDR1 SGHTA, CDR2 FQGTGA. The CDR3 is made up of 14 amino acids. CDR3 nucleotide sequence: TGTGCCAGCAGCTTAGGGGGGATCGGGGAGACCCAGTACTTC. Translating gives CASSLGGIGETQYF. Supplemented by reference TRBV7-3 and TRBJ2-5, the full variable domain reads GAGVSQTPSNKVTEKGKYVELRCDPISGHTALYWYRQSLGQGPEFLIYFQGTGAADDSGLPNDRFFAVRPEGSVSTLKIQRTERGDSAVYLCASSLGGIGETQYFGPGTRLLVL.

The rearrangement joins TRBV3-1 (or the pseudogene TRBV3-2) to TRBJ1-1; no firm D call. The germline V gene encodes CDR1 LGHDT and CDR2 YNNKEL (reference sequence). This CDR3 region has 15 residues. V dropped 6 bases and J dropped 4 bases, with 18 bases sitting between them. The chain's CDR3 is CASRVEGAGSTEAFF. For the CDR3, the DNA is TGTGCCAGCAGAGTCGAGGGTGCGGGAAGCACTGAAGCTTTCTTT.